One sample yielded the 14 T cell receptor beta chains listed below, sequenced in a study of cytomegalovirus exposure and HLA in healthy donors (dated by TCRdb to 2017 to 2019). Receptor amplification or capture employed the immunoSEQ multiplex PCR assay. For the multiplex PCR, a mixture combining 60 forward primers for TCR Vbeta segments and 13 reverse primers for TCR Jbeta segments was used. The table comes from immuneACCESS by way of TCRdb, which keeps in-frame sequences with V and J called. Part of the clones is missing from these tables; in studies checked, under half for an unresolved V gene and the rest for unknown reasons. This sample gives 300,000 or so clones in total; roughly four fifths of them show up just once. Roughly 2% of the sample rests with the top ten. The sample was PBMCs. The receptors originated from a woman between 40 and 50 years old in good health and CMV-seropositive.

The chain carries TRBV4-2 and TRBJ1-1; D gene ambiguous. This CDR3 has 13 residues. CDR1 is LGHNA, CDR2 YNFKEQ, per germline. Trimming shortened V by 0 bases and J by 4 bases, and 6 bases separated the two germline ends. CDR3 in DNA: TGTGCCAGCAGCCAAGATCGGTCCACTGAAGCTTTCTTT. It yields the protein CASSQDRSTEAFF.

This clone was seen just once. V usage is TRBV14 and J usage is TRBJ2-1; 11 bases align to TRBD2. After removal of 0 bases from V and 16 bases from J, the junction contained 8 bases not matched to a gene. There are 14 residues in the CDR3. Germline lookup yields CDR1 SGHDN and CDR2 FVKESK. The CDR3 DNA follows: TGTGCCAGCAGCCAAGAGCTAGCGGGAGGCCCGTTTTTCTTC. Protein product: CASSQELAGGPFFF.

The V and J genes are TRBV5-1 and TRBJ1-2; a possible D gene is TRBD1 (5 bases). The germline V gene encodes CDR1 SGHRS and CDR2 YFSETQ. This CDR3 is built from 17 residues. The V and J ends lost 5 bases and 0 bases respectively, with 20 bases between them. CDR3 amino acids: CASRYTGSPVPNYGYTF. CDR3 DNA: TGCGCCAGCAGGTATACAGGATCCCCCGTGCCTAACTATGGCTACACCTTC.

The rearrangement links TRBV7-9 to TRBJ1-1; D may be TRBD1 (6 bases). The V gene lost 5 bases and the J gene lost 5 bases, with 12 bases spanning the gap. CDR1 is SEHNR, CDR2 FQNEAQ, per germline (reference sequence). The CDR3 is 13 amino acids. The CDR3 loop is CASSTQGITEAFF. CDR3 DNA sequence: TGTGCCAGCAGCACACAGGGTATTACTGAAGCTTTCTTT.

V is TRBV7-6 and J is TRBJ2-2; no clear D gene. Germline V CDR1 and CDR2: SGHVS, FNYEAQ. Deletions cut 3 bases from V and 6 bases from J, with 8 bases between. The CDR3 covers 13 residues. CDR3 protein: CASSFAAAGELFF. CDR3 DNA sequence: TGTGCCAGCAGCTTCGCGGCCGCCGGGGAGCTGTTTTTT.

This clone appeared once. Within the sample, other DNA sequences also encode this same CDR3. V usage is TRBV27 and J usage is TRBJ1-2; D is possibly TRBD1 (5 bases). Trimming took 6 bases from V and 4 from J, leaving 15 bases between them. CDR3 length: 14 amino acids. Germline V gene sequence: CDR1 MNHEY, CDR2 SMNVEV (reference sequence). As DNA, the CDR3 is TGTGCCAGCAGCCTTAGGGGCGGTGGCTATGGCTACACCTTC. It translates to CASSLRGGGYGYTF.

The chain links TRBV5-4 to TRBJ2-1; D is uncertain. Between the trimmed V and J ends, which lost 0 bases and 2 bases, there was a span of 9 bases. From germline, CDR1 is SGHNT and CDR2 YYREEE (reference sequence). The CDR3 covers 15 residues. This CDR3 is CASSLDGGTYNEQFF. CDR3 coding DNA: TGTGCCAGCAGCTTGGACGGTGGTACCTACAATGAGCAGTTCTTC.

V usage is TRBV27 and J usage is TRBJ2-1, with D perhaps matching TRBD1 (6 bases). Trimming stripped 6 bases from V and 9 bases from J, with 15 bases between. The CDR3 is 13 residues long. Germline loops: CDR1 MNHEY, CDR2 SMNVEV (reference sequence). The CDR3 is CASSSSLGAEQFF. The CDR3 coding sequence is TGTGCCAGCAGCTCAAGTTTGGGGGCTGAGCAGTTCTTC.

As regards this clone: The same CDR3 also results from other DNA sequences found in this sample. The V gene is TRBV7-9, the J gene TRBJ1-5; no clear D gene. Trimming took off 6 bases at V and 4 bases at J, with 10 bases between the two ends. The CDR3 contains 13 residues. Germline CDR1 reads SEHNR; CDR2 reads FQNEAQ (reference sequence). The CDR3 loop is CASSSGSNQPQHF. CDR3 DNA: TGTGCCAGCAGTTCGGGGTCTAATCAGCCCCAGCATTTT.

The CDR3 region is CASSPWTGDTQYF. The CDR3 DNA reads as TGTGCCAGCAGCCCCTGGACAGGGGATACGCAGTATTTT. The rearrangement joins TRBV7-9 to TRBJ2-3, with TRBD1 matching over 8 bases. CDR3 length equals 13 residues. The trim removed 5 bases at V and 6 bases at J, leaving 4 bases unmatched. Per the germline V gene, CDR1 is SEHNR and CDR2 is FQNEAQ (reference sequence).

This clone came up once. The chain joins TRBV19 to TRBJ1-5; D remains ambiguous. Trimming took 7 bases from V and 2 from J, leaving 18 bases between them. Germline loops: CDR1 LNHDA, CDR2 SQIVND (reference sequence). This CDR3 is 16 amino acids long. The CDR3 loop is CASNFGLVDRNQPQHF. Written as DNA, the CDR3 is TGTGCCAGTAATTTCGGACTCGTGGATCGCAATCAGCCCCAGCATTTT. The whole variable domain, remainder taken from reference TRBV19 and TRBJ1-5, is DGGITQSPKYLFRKEGQNVTLSCEQNLNHDAMYWYRQDPGQGLRLIYYSQIVNDFQKGDIAEGYSVSREKKESFPLTVTSAQKNPTAFYLCASNFGLVDRNQPQHFGDGTRLSIL.

The chain is built from TRBV30 and TRBJ2-6; D is ambiguous. CDR1 and CDR2 (germline): GTSNPN, SVGIG (reference sequence). The CDR3 is made up of 11 amino acids. Trimming pared 8 bases from V and 1 base from J, leaving 3 bases between. The CDR3 loop is CAQSGANVLTF. DNA of the CDR3: TGTGCCCAATCTGGGGCCAACGTCCTGACTTTC.

The V call is TRBV21-1, the J call TRBJ2-7; TRBD2, as called in the table, went unchecked against the DNA. TRBV21-1 is annotated as a pseudogene. CDR3 length: 14 amino acids. In DNA form, the CDR3 reads TGTGCCAGCAGCAAAGGGGGGGGCAGTTACGAGCAGTACTTC. As protein: CASSKGGGSYEQYF.

There are a few counts of this clone. The chain recombines TRBV30 with TRBJ2-2; 7 nucleotides agree with TRBD1. J was trimmed by 0 bases and V by 2 bases; bases with no gene match: 6. Per the germline V gene, CDR1 is GTSNPN and CDR2 is SVGIG (reference sequence). This CDR3 is built from 16 residues. Written as DNA, the CDR3 is TGTGCCTGGAGTCAAACCGGGACAGCGAACACCGGGGAGCTGTTTTTT. This sequence encodes CAWSQTGTANTGELFF. Variable domain in full (rest from reference TRBV30 and TRBJ2-2): SQTIHQWPATLVQPVGSPLSLECTVEGTSNPNLYWYRQAAGRGLQLLFYSVGIGQISSEVPQNLSASRPQDRQFILSSKKLLLSDSGFYLCAWSQTGTANTGELFFGEGSRLTVL.